This T cell receptor beta chain was documented in a study of T cells expressing NK-cell markers. Study conclusions and caveats: Dominant NKG2C+ clonotypes in 6 or 7 donors made up roughly 1.0-7.5% of CD8+ T cells. Clarity on HCMV specificity was lacking for the expanded NKG2C+ T cell clones.

For TCR beta, cDNA was produced by 5'RACE template switching with UMIs. TCRdb re-called the 5' RACE reads, yielding one record per CDR3 amino acid sequence without DNA. This listing includes approximately 550,000 distinct CDR3 sequences. Remarks on this clonotype: The antigen is not known.

The CDR3 consists of 12 residues. Germline V lookup: CDR1 SQVTM, CDR2 ANQGSEA. This receptor was obtained from a man younger than 30 in good health. The sequenced sample consisted of blood T cells: a sorted CD56 or NKG2C T cell subset, CD4+ or CD8+ T cells, or bulk PBMC T cells (not recorded which). The chain joins TRBV29-1 to TRBJ1-2. The CDR3: CSVDGRRYGYTF.